The 18 T cell receptor beta chains below were found in one sample sequenced in a study of blood T cell repertoires in COVID-19. Clones were sequenced by immunoSEQ multiplex PCR, and TCRdb holds only the in-frame ones, with some missing. In the table there are 400,000 to 550,000 clones, 85% to 90% of which are singletons. Sequenced: peripheral blood. The receptors were sampled from a woman aged 25 to 39 with acute or convalescent COVID-19.

The CDR3 DNA is TGTGCCAGCAGCCATCCTGGAGGGACTAGCGGGGACATTCAGTACTTC. Amino acid sequence: CASSHPGGTSGDIQYF. The rearrangement joins TRBV3-1 (or the pseudogene TRBV3-2) to TRBJ2-4, with 13 positions matching TRBD2. Germline trimming cut 3 bases from V and 8 bases from J; bases unmatched to any gene: 7. Germline V gene sequence: CDR1 LGHDT, CDR2 YNNKEL (reference sequence). The CDR3 is 16 residues long.

At least ten counts were recorded for this clone. V and J are TRBV7-9 and TRBJ2-2; 7 bases match TRBD1. The V gene end was trimmed by 0 bases and the J gene end by 4 bases; junction bases not matched to a gene: 2. This CDR3 region has 15 residues. The germline CDR1 and CDR2 sequences are SEHNR and FQNEAQ (reference sequence). CDR3 region: CASSLASGGTGELFF. In DNA form, the CDR3 reads TGTGCCAGCAGCTTAGCGTCAGGGGGCACCGGGGAGCTGTTTTTT.

This clone was found once. CDR3 DNA sequence: TGTGCCTGGGGGGCCAATCTAGACCAAGAGACCCAGTACTTC. The encoded protein is CAWGANLDQETQYF. V is TRBV30 and J is TRBJ2-5, with D possibly matching TRBD1 (5 bases). Germline V gene sequence: CDR1 GTSNPN, CDR2 SVGIG (reference sequence). This CDR3 is 14 amino acids long. Between the trimmed V and J ends, which lost 5 bases and 0 bases, there was a span of 13 bases.

The chain combines TRBV30 with TRBJ1-2, with 9 positions matching TRBD1. Trimming cost V 3 bases and J 13 bases; bases outside gene matches: 12. The CDR3 runs to 13 residues. The germline gives CDR1 GTSNPN, CDR2 SVGIG (reference sequence). The CDR3 bases are TGTGCCTGGAGCAACTCGGGACAGGGATTCTGCACCTTC. Its translation: CAWSNSGQGFCTF.

This chain links TRBV9 with TRBJ2-3, with D unresolved. Per the germline V gene, CDR1 is SGDLS and CDR2 is YYNGEE. The CDR3 has 14 residues. Trimming shortened V by 5 bases and J by 2 bases, and 12 bases separated the two germline ends. CDR3 coding DNA: TGTGCCAGCAGTCCCGGTCGGGTCACAGATACGCAGTATTTT. It is translated as CASSPGRVTDTQYF. The variable domain in full, completed from reference TRBV9 and TRBJ2-3, reads DSGVTQTPKHLITATGQRVTLRCSPRSGDLSVYWYQQSLDQGLQFLIQYYNGEERAKGNILERFSAQQFPDLHSELNLSSLELGDSALYFCASSPGRVTDTQYFGPGTRLTVL.

The chain is built from TRBV25-1 and TRBJ2-5, with TRBD1 as a possible D gene (6 bases). V was pared by 5 bases and J by 2 bases, with 12 bases between. CDR1 MGHDK and CDR2 SYGVNS come from the germline V gene. The CDR3 is 14 amino acids. CDR3 DNA sequence: TGTGCCAGCAGTATAGGGGGTACTCAAGAGACCCAGTACTTC. This gives the protein CASSIGGTQETQYF.

The chain couples TRBV27 to TRBJ2-3, with 9 positions matching TRBD2. This CDR3 region has 11 residues. Germline-derived CDR1 and CDR2 are MNHEY and SMNVEV (reference sequence). V was clipped by 5 bases and J by 11 bases; unmatched bases: 2. Here the CDR3 reads CASSGAGGQYF. CDR3 nucleotide sequence: TGTGCCAGCAGTGGAGCGGGGGGGCAGTATTTT.

The CDR3 DNA reads as TGTGCCAGCACCTCCCTAAACGAGCAGTACTTC. Translation: CASTSLNEQYF. The chain recombines TRBV7-3 with TRBJ2-7, with no clear D. Germline V CDR1 and CDR2: SGHTA, FQGTGA. The CDR3 is 11 residues long. The V gene lost 7 bases and the J gene lost 5 bases, with 9 bases spanning the gap.

J is TRBJ2-1 and V is TRBV7-3, with 8 positions matching TRBD1. The CDR3 totals 15 residues. The germline V gene encodes CDR1 SGHTA and CDR2 FQGTGA. Trimming removed 5 bases from V and 9 bases from J; junction bases left unmatched: 12. The CDR3 DNA sequence: TGTGCCAGCAGCCCCCAGGACAGGGTGGGGGGTGAGCAGTTCTTC. This encodes CASSPQDRVGGEQFF.

The chain couples TRBV28 to TRBJ1-1, with 7 nucleotides matching TRBD1. This CDR3 has 13 residues. Germline V gene sequence: CDR1 MDHEN, CDR2 SYDVKM. Trimming at V came to 3 bases and at J to 4 bases, leaving 2 bases not matched to a gene. Here the CDR3 reads CASSFQGGTEAFF. In nucleotides, the CDR3 is TGTGCCAGCAGTTTTCAGGGGGGCACTGAAGCTTTCTTT.

The chain has TRBV6-5 and TRBJ1-4, with D perhaps matching TRBD1 (6 bases). CDR3 length: 15 amino acids. Germline values: CDR1 MNHEY, CDR2 SVGAGI. Between the trimmed V and J ends, which lost 0 bases and 8 bases, there was a span of 13 bases. The CDR3 region is CASSYSIQGREKLFF. The CDR3 DNA reads as TGTGCCAGCAGTTACTCGATACAGGGTAGAGAAAAACTGTTTTTT.

The chain joins TRBV5-4 to TRBJ2-5; D is perhaps TRBD2 (6 bases). V dropped 6 bases and J dropped 4 bases, with 16 bases sitting between them. The germline gives CDR1 SGHNT, CDR2 YYREEE (reference sequence). CDR3 length: 14 amino acids. CDR3 sequence: CASTGSGGRETQYF. In DNA, the CDR3 is TGTGCCAGCACCGGTAGCGGTGGCAGAGAGACCCAGTACTTC.

This chain uses TRBV6-4 with TRBJ1-5; unclear D gene. Trimming pared 4 bases from V and 6 bases from J, leaving 13 bases between. Germline-derived CDR1 and CDR2 are MRHNA and SNTAGT. This CDR3 region has 14 residues. This chain's CDR3 is CASSVEGGIQPQHF. The CDR3 region has the DNA TGTGCCAGCAGTGTCGAGGGAGGGATTCAGCCCCAGCATTTT.

This sequence joins TRBV15 and TRBJ1-6; no definite D call. Germline values: CDR1 LNHNV, CDR2 YYDKDF (reference sequence). V gave up 2 bases and J gave up 4 bases, with 9 bases separating them. There are 15 residues in the CDR3. The CDR3 DNA follows: TGTGCCACCAGCAGAAGCGATTTTTATAATTCACCCCTCCACTTT. This sequence encodes CATSRSDFYNSPLHF.

The V gene is TRBV27, the J gene TRBJ1-1; D perhaps matches TRBD1 (6 bases). The CDR3 is 15 residues long. Germline V lookup: CDR1 MNHEY, CDR2 SMNVEV (reference sequence). Trimming cost V 5 bases and J 5 bases, with 18 bases left between them. CDR3 bases: TGTGCCAGCAGTATCTGGACACCCCAGGGGACTGAAGCTTTCTTT. It encodes CASSIWTPQGTEAFF.

The V call is TRBV5-6, the J call TRBJ1-3; 9 bases map to TRBD1. The length of the CDR3 is 16 residues. Germline CDR1 and CDR2: SGHDT and YYEEEE. Trimming at V came to 3 bases and at J to 7 bases, leaving 11 bases not matched to a gene. In DNA, the CDR3 is TGTGCCAGCAGCTCGACAGGGGGGCGGGAGAGGAACACCATATATTTT. Translated, it gives CASSSTGGRERNTIYF. The full variable domain, in which reference TRBV5-6 and TRBJ1-3 provide the parts outside the CDR3, is DAGVTQSPTHLIKTRGQQVTLRCSPKSGHDTVSWYQQALGQGPQFIFQYYEEEERQRGNFPDRFSGHQFPNYSSELNVNALLLGDSALYLCASSSTGGRERNTIYFGEGSWLTVV.

This chain links TRBV27 with TRBJ1-5; 7 bases are shared with TRBD1. The V segment lost 5 bases and the J segment 6 bases; nucleotides outside the gene matches: 10. The germline gives CDR1 MNHEY, CDR2 SMNVEV (reference sequence). The CDR3 runs to 15 residues. CDR3 nucleotide sequence: TGTGCCAGCAGTCTCTCCCCGACAGGGCTTCAGCCCCAGCATTTT. Translation gives CASSLSPTGLQPQHF.

The chain carries TRBV19 and TRBJ2-3; 7 bases line up with TRBD1. J lost 11 bases, V lost 6 bases, and 8 bases had no gene match. Germline V lookup: CDR1 LNHDA, CDR2 SQIVND (reference sequence). The CDR3 is made up of 12 amino acids. In DNA form, the CDR3 reads TGTGCCAGTAGCCGGACAGGTTTGGAGCAGTATTTT. It is translated as CASSRTGLEQYF.